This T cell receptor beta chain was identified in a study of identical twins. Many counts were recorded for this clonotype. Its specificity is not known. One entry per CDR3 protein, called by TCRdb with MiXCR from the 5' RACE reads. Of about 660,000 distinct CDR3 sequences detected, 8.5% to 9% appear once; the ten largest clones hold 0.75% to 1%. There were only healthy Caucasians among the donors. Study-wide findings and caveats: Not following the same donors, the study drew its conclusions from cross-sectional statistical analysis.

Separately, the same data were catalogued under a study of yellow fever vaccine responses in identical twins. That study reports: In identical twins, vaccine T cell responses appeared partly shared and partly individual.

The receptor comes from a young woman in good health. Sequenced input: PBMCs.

CDR3 region: CASSYSMWSSTDTQYF. The CDR3 nucleotides are TGTGCCAGCAGTTACTCGATGTGGAGCAGCACAGATACGCAGTATTTT. The chain couples TRBV6-5 to TRBJ2-3; D is ambiguous. The ends were cut back, 0 bases at V and 0 bases at J, with 10 bases in the middle. Germline V gives CDR1 MNHEY, CDR2 SVGAGI. There are 16 residues in the CDR3.